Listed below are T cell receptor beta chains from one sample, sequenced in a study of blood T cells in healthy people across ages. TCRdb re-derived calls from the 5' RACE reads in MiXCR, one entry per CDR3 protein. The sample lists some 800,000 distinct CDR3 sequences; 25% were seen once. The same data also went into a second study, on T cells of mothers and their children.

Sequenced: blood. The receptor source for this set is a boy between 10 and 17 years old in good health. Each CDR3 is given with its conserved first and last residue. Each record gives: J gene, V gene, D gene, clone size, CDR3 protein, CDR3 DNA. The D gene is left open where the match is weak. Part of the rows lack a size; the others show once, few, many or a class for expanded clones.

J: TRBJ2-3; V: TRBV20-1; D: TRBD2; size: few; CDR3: CRVATSGSVNTQYF; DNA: TGCCGAGTGGCGACTAGCGGGAGTGTGAATACGCAGTATTTT
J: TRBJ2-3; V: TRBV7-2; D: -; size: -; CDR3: CASSLGSDRQDTQYF; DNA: TGTGCCAGCAGCTTAGGGAGCGACCGTCAGGATACGCAGTATTTT
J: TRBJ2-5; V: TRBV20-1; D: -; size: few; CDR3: CSAGHNWGPKTETQYF; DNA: TGCAGTGCTGGACATAACTGGGGCCCAAAGACGGAGACCCAGTACTTC
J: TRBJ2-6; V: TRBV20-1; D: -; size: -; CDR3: CSARQGPVSGANVLTF; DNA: TGCAGTGCTAGACAGGGCCCCGTCTCTGGGGCCAACGTCCTGACTTTC
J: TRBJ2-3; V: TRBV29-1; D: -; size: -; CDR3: CSASQGSPDTQYF; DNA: TGCAGCGCCTCACAGGGTTCCCCAGATACGCAGTATTTT
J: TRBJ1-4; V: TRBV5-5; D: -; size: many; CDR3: CASRGLGEKLFF; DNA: TGTGCCAGCAGAGGACTCGGGGAAAAACTGTTTTTT
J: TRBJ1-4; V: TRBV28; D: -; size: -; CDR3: CASSLGTYSNEKLFF; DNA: TGTGCCAGCAGCCTCGGGACTTATTCTAATGAAAAACTGTTTTTT
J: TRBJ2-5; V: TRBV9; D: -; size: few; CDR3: CASSPGLLAQETQYF; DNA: TGTGCCAGCAGCCCTGGGTTGCTAGCTCAAGAGACCCAGTACTTC
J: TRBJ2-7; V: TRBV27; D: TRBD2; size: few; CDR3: CASSPRLAGLLPEQYF; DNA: TGTGCCAGCAGTCCGCGACTAGCGGGATTACTTCCCGAGCAGTACTTC
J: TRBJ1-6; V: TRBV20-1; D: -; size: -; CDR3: CSARDRINQGSYNSPLHF; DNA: TGCAGTGCTAGAGATCGGATCAACCAAGGCTCCTATAATTCACCCCTCCACTTT
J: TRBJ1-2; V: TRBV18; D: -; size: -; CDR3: CASQLSGTTDGYTF; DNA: TGTGCCAGTCAATTGTCCGGGACAACAGATGGCTACACCTTC
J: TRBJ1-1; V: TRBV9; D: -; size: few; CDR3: CASSVYPDGTEAFF; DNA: TGTGCCAGCAGCGTATACCCGGACGGAACTGAAGCTTTCTTT
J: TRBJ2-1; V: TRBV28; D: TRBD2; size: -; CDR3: CASWLAGVEEQFF; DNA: TGTGCCAGCTGGCTAGCGGGAGTTGAGGAGCAGTTCTTC
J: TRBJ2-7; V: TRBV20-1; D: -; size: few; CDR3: CSARDGQPSYEQYF; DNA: TGCAGTGCTAGAGATGGACAGCCCTCCTACGAGCAGTACTTC
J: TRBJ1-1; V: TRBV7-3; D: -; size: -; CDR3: CASSPRAPLEAFF; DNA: TGTGCCAGCAGCCCCAGAGCCCCCCTTGAAGCTTTCTTT
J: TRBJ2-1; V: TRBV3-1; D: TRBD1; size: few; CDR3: CASSQRTGVNEQFF; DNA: TGTGCCAGCAGCCAACGGACAGGGGTCAATGAGCAGTTCTTC
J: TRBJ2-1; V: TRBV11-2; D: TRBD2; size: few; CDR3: CASRSPRAGGHYNEQFF; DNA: TGTGCCAGCAGATCCCCAAGGGCGGGGGGGCACTACAATGAGCAGTTCTTC
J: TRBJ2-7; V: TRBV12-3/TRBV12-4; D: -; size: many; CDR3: CASTQSNSYEQYF; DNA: TGTGCCAGCACACAATCTAACTCCTACGAGCAGTACTTC
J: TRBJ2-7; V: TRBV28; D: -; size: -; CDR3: CASSLGKGPPLEQYF; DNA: TGTGCCAGCAGTTTAGGTAAGGGGCCACCTCTCGAGCAGTACTTC
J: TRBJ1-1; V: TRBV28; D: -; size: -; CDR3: CASSLGQGGEAFF; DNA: TGTGCCAGCAGTTTGGGGCAGGGCGGTGAAGCTTTCTTT
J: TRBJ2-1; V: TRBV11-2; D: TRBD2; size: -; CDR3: CASSTLAGGTYNEQFF; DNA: TGTGCCAGCAGCACCCTAGCGGGGGGAACCTACAATGAGCAGTTCTTC
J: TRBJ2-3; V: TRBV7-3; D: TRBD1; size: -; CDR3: CASSSAGTGRDTQYF; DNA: TGTGCCAGCAGCTCGGCCGGGACAGGGAGAGATACGCAGTATTTT
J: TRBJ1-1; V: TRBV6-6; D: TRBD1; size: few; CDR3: CASSGTDWEAFF; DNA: TGTGCCAGCAGTGGGACAGACTGGGAAGCTTTCTTT
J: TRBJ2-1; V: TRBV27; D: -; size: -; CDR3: CASSLEGGGPNEQFF; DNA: TGTGCCAGCAGTTTAGAGGGAGGGGGCCCCAATGAGCAGTTCTTC
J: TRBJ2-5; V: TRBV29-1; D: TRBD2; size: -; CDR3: CSVQPSGAGETQYF; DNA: TGCAGCGTTCAGCCCAGCGGGGCTGGAGAGACCCAGTACTTC
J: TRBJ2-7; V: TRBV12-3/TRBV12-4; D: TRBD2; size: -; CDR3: CASSVSGYSYEQYF; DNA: TGTGCCAGCAGCGTTAGCGGGTACTCCTACGAGCAGTACTTC
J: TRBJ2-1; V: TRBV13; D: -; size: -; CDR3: CASSLVIFDNEQFF; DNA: TGTGCCAGCAGCTTAGTGATATTCGACAATGAGCAGTTCTTC
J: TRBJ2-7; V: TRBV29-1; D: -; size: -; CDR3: CSVWVQGTYEQYF; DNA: TGCAGCGTTTGGGTTCAGGGTACCTACGAGCAGTACTTC
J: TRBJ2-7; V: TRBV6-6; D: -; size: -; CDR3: CAGSSRGSPYEQYF; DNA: TGTGCCGGCAGTTCCCGGGGCAGTCCCTACGAGCAGTACTTC
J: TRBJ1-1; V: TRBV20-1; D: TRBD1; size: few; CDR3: CSAGATGGATEAFF; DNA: TGCAGTGCTGGTGCTACAGGGGGGGCGACTGAAGCTTTCTTT
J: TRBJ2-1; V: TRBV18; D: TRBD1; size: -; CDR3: CASSPPKLGQTYNEQFF; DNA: TGTGCCAGCTCACCACCTAAACTGGGACAGACCTACAATGAGCAGTTCTTC